The sequence of this T cell receptor (beta chain) was determined in a study of T cells in Graves' hyperthyroidism and ophthalmopathy (dated by TCRdb to between 2018 and 2020). About the study as a whole: Peripheral blood was collected at initial diagnosis, before any treatment. The study also compared thyroid tissue and blood T-cell repertoires from more than five Graves' hyperthyroidism patients. The paper describes TCR Vbeta CDR3 sequencing of 120 to 150 peripheral blood samples, made up of 43 ophthalmopathy patients, around 73 hyperthyroidism patients and roughly 17 progressor patients. After blood sampling, hyperthyroidism patients were treated with methimazole at a starting dose of 30 mg daily, and ophthalmopathy patients were treated with high-dose intravenous methylprednisolone. The roughly 91 discovery patients were randomly split 7:3 into training and test sets. A discovery cohort of about 100 patients, roughly 45 with Graves' ophthalmopathy and roughly 59 with stable Graves' hyperthyroidism, was used to find distinguishing TCR V-J signatures. Whether ophthalmopathy could be predicted prospectively was tested in an independent validation cohort made up of roughly 20 hyperthyroidism patients plus 17 patients who later progressed to ophthalmopathy. Summary of the overall study and its limitations: Sample size was not statistically predetermined, and blinding of investigators to group allocation was not performed. Most expanded thyroid clonotypes (frequency above 0.001) were also found in blood, which suggests that blood repertoires may mirror thyroid immune responses. A model built on a 13 V-J signature distinguished ophthalmopathy from stable hyperthyroidism, reaching 87.88% sensitivity and 81% to 83% specificity in cross-validation and 80%/75% in testing. In validation, the model predicted progression to ophthalmopathy a median of 6.5 months before onset, with roughly 68% sensitivity and roughly 73% specificity.

Stable Graves' hyperthyroidism was defined as no progression to ophthalmopathy during 18 months of follow-up. Hyperthyroidism patients were newly diagnosed, with disease duration under 2 months, and aged 18 to 65 years. The study excluded patients with uncontrolled infections, other autoimmune diseases, pregnancy or lactation. Diagnoses relied on clinical symptoms, serum thyroxine and TRAb, thyroid ultrasound and orbital computed tomography. PBMCs were separated from approximately 9.9 ml of fresh peripheral blood using Ficoll-Paque density gradient centrifugation. Total RNA was extracted using Trizol reagent, and RNA quality was assessed on an Agilent 2100 Bioanalyzer. As for this clonotype: Its recognized antigen is unknown. One base away lies a much larger clone, so this may be a sequencing read error.

The CDR3 starts with the cysteine, ends with the phenylalanine, and has 15 residues. Of all the DNA, just the CDR3 is kept, 45 bases in frame from base 1. Reading the germline V gene gives CDR1 KGHSH and CDR2 LQKENI. TCR beta CDR3 regions were amplified from RNA transcripts. For the first round of RT-PCR on the TCR CDR3, the HTBI primer set was used together with the Qiagen OneStep RT-PCR kit. The libraries were constructed in a second round of multiplex PCR and then size-selected and purified. The libraries were sequenced on an Illumina HiSeq2000 using paired-end 100 bp reads. The published analysis was carried out like this. SOAPnuke was used to process the raw data, throwing out any read that contained adapters or uncalled bases, had a mean Phred below 15, or lacked an exact constant-primer or identifier match. High-quality paired reads were merged with COPE v1.2.5, and unique nucleotide sequences were defined as clonotypes. Clonotypes were aligned to IMGT TRBV, TRBD and TRBJ reference segments using MiTCR v1.1. The analysis was restricted to V-J combinations with a frequency above 0.0001, which together covered 99.2% of the repertoires. The TCS score was defined as the ratio of F50 (clonal expansion) to E x V (chaos), calculated using BLOSUM62-based TCRdist between CDR3 peptides within each V-J. Welch's t-statistics and random forest reduced roughly 530 V-J features to 10 to 15, which were used in a naive Bayes classifier (R e1071). In TCRdb, the public reads were trimmed at Q25 with fastp and aligned with MiXCR, with productive beta chains retained. Here each entry gathers all rows of one CDR3 protein and keeps the most common genes and DNA. Here the V and J calls rest on TCRdb's processing, not on the authors' analysis. Here the sample has around 290,000 distinct CDR3 sequences; roughly an eighth occur a single time. The ten largest clonotypes hold approximately 7.9% of the sample.

The chain is made from TRBV18 and TRBJ1-1; the D gene is possibly TRBD1, with 5 bases matching. Sequenced input: blood. This TCR derives from a woman in her 40s with Graves' hyperthyroidism. The nucleotides are TGTACCAGCTCACCGCAACAGGCCGGGTTCACTGAAGCTTTCTTT. Translated, it gives CTSSPQQAGFTEAFF. The full variable domain, with segments outside the CDR3 supplied by the reference TRBV18 and TRBJ1-1 proteins, appears as NAGVMQNPRHLVRRRGQEARLRCSPMKGHSHVYWYRQLPEEGLKFMVYLQKENIIDESGMPKERFSAEFPKEGPSILRIQQVVRGDSAAYFCTSSPQQAGFTEAFFGQGTRLTVV.